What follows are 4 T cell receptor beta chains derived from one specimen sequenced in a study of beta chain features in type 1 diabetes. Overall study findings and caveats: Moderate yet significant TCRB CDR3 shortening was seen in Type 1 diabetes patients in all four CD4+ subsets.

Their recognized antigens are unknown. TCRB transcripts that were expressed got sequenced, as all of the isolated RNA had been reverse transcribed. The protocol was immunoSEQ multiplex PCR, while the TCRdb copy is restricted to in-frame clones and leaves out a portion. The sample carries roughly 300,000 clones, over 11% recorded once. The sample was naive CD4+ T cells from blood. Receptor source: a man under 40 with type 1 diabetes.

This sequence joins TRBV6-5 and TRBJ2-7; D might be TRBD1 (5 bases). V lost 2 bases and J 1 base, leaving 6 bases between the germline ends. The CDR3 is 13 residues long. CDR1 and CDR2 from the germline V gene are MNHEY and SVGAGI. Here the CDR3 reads CASSYRGSYEQYF. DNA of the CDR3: TGTGCCAGCAGTTACAGGGGATCCTACGAGCAGTACTTC.

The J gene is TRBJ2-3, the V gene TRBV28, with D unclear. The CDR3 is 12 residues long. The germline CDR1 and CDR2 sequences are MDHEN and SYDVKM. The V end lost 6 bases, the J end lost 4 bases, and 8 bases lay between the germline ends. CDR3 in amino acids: CASSPRSDTQYF. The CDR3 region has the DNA TGTGCCAGCAGCCCTAGGTCAGATACGCAGTATTTT.

As DNA, the CDR3 is TGTGCCAGCAGCTTAGCGGGAGGACTGAACACCGGGGAGCTGTTTTTT. Protein sequence: CASSLAGGLNTGELFF. The V call is TRBV28, the J call TRBJ2-2; 10 nucleotides align to TRBD2. Germline-derived CDR1 and CDR2 are MDHEN and SYDVKM. The CDR3 is made up of 16 amino acids. The V and J ends lost 6 bases and 1 base, in that order; junction bases with no gene match: 5.

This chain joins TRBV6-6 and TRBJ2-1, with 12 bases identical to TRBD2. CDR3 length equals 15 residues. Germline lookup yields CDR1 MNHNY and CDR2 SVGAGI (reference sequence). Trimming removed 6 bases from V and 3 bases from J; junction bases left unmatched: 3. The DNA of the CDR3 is TGTGCCAGCAGCCGACTAGCGGGAGACTACAATGAGCAGTTCTTC. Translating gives CASSRLAGDYNEQFF.